This T cell receptor (beta chain) appears in the sequencing data of a study of Graves' ophthalmopathy and Graves' hyperthyroidism. RNA transcripts were the source from which TCR beta CDR3 regions were amplified. An initial RT-PCR round employing HTBI primers preceded a second-round multiplex PCR. Each CDR3 protein gets one entry after TCRdb re-called the multiplex PCR reads with MiXCR. The repertoire holds over a million distinct CDR3 sequences, with less than 45% as singletons. As concerns this clonotype: What it recognizes is unknown.

Broader study findings: A roughly 81% specificity and approximately 88% sensitivity were achieved by a 13-signature model that separated ophthalmopathy from stable hyperthyroidism. Detected in blood as well were most expanded thyroid clonotypes with frequency above 0.001.

The trim removed 7 bases at V and 0 bases at J, leaving 3 bases unmatched. The CDR3 contains 15 residues. V and J are TRBV12-3 or TRBV12-4 and TRBJ2-6, with 7 bases lining up with TRBD2. This TCR derives from an adult man with Graves' hyperthyroidism. Sequencing was carried out using peripheral blood or thyroid tissue (not recorded which). CDR3 in amino acids: CASMGLISGANVLTF. CDR3 nucleotides: TGTGCCAGCATGGGACTAATCTCTGGGGCCAACGTCCTGACTTTC.